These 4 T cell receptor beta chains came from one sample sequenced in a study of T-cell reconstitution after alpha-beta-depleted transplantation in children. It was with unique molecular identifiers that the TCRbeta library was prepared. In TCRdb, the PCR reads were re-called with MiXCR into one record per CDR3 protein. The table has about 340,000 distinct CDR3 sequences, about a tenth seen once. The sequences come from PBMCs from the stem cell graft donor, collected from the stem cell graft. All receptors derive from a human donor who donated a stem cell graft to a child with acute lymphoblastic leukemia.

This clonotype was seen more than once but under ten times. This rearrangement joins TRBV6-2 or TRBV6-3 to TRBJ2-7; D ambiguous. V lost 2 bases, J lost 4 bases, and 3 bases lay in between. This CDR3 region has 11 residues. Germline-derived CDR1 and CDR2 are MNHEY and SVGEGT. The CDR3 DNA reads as TGTGCCAGCAGTTACACTTACGAGCAGTACTTC. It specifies CASSYTYEQYF.

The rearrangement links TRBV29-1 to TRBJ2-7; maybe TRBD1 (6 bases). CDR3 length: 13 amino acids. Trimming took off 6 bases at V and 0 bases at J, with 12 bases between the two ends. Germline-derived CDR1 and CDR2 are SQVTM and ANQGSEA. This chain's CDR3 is CSVATGNSYEQYF. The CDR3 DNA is TGCAGCGTCGCCACAGGGAACTCCTACGAGCAGTACTTC.

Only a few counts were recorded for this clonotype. The CDR3 spells CASSTYTDYRTNNEQFF. CDR3 sequence (DNA): TGTGCCAGCAGCACATACACGGACTACCGAACGAACAATGAGCAGTTCTTC. The gene calls are TRBV7-9 and TRBJ2-1; D is perhaps TRBD2 (6 bases). The CDR3 runs to 17 residues. Germline V gives CDR1 SEHNR, CDR2 FQNEAQ (reference sequence). With 5 bases removed from V and 5 bases from J, the gap between germline ends came to 22 bases.

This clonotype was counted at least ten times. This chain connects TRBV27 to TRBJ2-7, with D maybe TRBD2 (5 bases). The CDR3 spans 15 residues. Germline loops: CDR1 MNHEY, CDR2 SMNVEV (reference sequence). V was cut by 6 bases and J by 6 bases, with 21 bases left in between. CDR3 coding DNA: TGTGCCAGCAGCATAGAGGGTCCACCGCGGCCCGAGCAGTACTTC. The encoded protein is CASSIEGPPRPEQYF.